This TCR beta chain is drawn from a study of T cell responses to AZD1222 COVID-19 vaccine. Trimming took 1 base from V and 3 from J, leaving 7 bases between them. The CDR3 runs 13 residues. The germline gives CDR1 SEHNR, CDR2 FQNEAQ (reference sequence). TCRdb keeps only in-frame clones here, not all; method: immunoSEQ multiplex PCR. The sample includes 120,000 or so clones, around 87% of them seen just once. A note on this clone: Its antigen is not known.

Whole-study results and caveats: The donor cohort was predominantly white British with a female majority, and clonal diversity may have been underestimated. The breadth and depth of Spike-specific TCRs increased once two AZD1222 doses had been given.

This clonotype was sampled from an adult in good health. The chain has TRBV7-9 and TRBJ2-7, with D possibly matching TRBD1 (6 bases). Source: peripheral blood, taken on day 0 of AZD1222 vaccination. The CDR3 reads CASSLGDNYEQYF. In DNA, the CDR3 is TGTGCCAGCAGCTTAGGGGACAACTACGAGCAGTACTTC.